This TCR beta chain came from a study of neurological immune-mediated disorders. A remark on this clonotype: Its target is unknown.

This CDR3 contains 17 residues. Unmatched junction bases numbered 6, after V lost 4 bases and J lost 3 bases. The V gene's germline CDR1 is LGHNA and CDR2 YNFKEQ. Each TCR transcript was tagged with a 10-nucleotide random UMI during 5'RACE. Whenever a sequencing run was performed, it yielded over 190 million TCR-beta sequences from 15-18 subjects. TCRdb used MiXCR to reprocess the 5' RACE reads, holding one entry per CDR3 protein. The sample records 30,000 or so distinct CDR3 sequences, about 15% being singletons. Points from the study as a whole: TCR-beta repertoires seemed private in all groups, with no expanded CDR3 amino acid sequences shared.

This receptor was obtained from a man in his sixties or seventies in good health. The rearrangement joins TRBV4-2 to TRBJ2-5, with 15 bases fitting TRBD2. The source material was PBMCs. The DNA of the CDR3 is TGTGCCAGCAGCCTCGGACTAGCGGGGGGGCCAGAAGAGACCCAGTACTTC. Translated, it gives CASSLGLAGGPEETQYF.